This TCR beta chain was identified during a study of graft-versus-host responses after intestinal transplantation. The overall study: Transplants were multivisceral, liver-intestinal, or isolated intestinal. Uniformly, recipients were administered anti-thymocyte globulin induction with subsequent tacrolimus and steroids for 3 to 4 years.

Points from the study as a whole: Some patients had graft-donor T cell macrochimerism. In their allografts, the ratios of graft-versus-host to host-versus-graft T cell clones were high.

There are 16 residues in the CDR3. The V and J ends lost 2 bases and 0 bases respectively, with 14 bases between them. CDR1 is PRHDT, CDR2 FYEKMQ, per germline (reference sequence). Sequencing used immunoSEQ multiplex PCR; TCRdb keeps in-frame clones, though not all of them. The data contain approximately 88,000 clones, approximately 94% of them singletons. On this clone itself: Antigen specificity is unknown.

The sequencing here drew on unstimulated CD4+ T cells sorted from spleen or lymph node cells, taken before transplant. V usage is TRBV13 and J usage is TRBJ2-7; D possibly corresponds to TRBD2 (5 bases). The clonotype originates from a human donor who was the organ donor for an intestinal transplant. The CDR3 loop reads CASSLKSGRHSYEQYF. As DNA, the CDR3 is TGTGCCAGCAGCTTAAAAAGCGGACGTCACTCCTACGAGCAGTACTTC.